The table lists the clone carrying this TCR beta chain with a few counts. Germline V lookup: CDR1 SQVTM, CDR2 ANQGSEA. V was pared by 7 bases and J by 1 base, with 4 bases of the junction left unmatched. The CDR3 totals 13 residues. In the authors' workflow: Reference gene primer amplification yielded estimated nucleated cell counts. Assay used: immunoSEQ multiplex PCR; TCRdb lists only in-frame clones, some missing. V, J and clone size derive from that table, while D and trimming were established from the DNA sequence. The table records over 100,000 clones, 79% of them present only once. The entry originates in a study of blood T cell repertoires in COVID-19. For the study at large: Spain, Italy and the United States supplied samples that represented acute and convalescent COVID-19. PBMCs, B-cell-depleted T cells, or T cells provided the cDNA or gDNA that made up the material.

The chain combines TRBV29-1 with TRBJ2-7; 10 bases map to TRBD1. Sequencing input: peripheral blood. The sequence derives from a woman aged 80 or older with acute or convalescent COVID-19. CDR3 nucleotides: TGCAGCGCCCGGACAGGGGGTTCCTACGAGCAGTACTTC. Its translation: CSARTGGSYEQYF.